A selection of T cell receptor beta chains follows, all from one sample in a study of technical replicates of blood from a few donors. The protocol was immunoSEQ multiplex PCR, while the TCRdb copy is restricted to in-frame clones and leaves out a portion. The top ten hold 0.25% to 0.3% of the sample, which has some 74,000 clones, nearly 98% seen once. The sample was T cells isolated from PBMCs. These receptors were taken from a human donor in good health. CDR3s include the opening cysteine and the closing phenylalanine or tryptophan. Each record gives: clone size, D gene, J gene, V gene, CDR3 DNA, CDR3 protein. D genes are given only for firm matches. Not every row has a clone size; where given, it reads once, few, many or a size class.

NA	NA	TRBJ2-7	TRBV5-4	TGTGCCAGCAGCTTGGACCTAAACTACGAGCAGTACTTC	CASSLDLNYEQYF
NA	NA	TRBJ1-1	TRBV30	TGTGCCTGGGGACTTCTGAACACTGAAGCTTTCTTT	CAWGLLNTEAFF
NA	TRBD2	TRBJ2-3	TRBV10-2	TGCGCCAGCAGAACGGCGGGACTAGCGGGAGTGGCAGATACGCAGTATTTT	CASRTAGLAGVADTQYF
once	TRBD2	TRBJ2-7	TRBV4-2	TGTGCCAGCAGCCCCCTAGTGGGGAGGGAGTATATCTACGAGCAGTACTTC	CASSPLVGREYIYEQYF
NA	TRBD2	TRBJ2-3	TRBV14	TGTGCCAGCAGCCAAATCGCCTGGGAACTAGCGGGAGACGGTACGCAGTATTTT	CASSQIAWELAGDGTQYF
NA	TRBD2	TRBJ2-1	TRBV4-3	TGCGCCAGCAGCCAAAGGGCGGGAGGGTTAAGCAATGAGCAGTTCTTC	CASSQRAGGLSNEQFF
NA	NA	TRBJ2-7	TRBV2	TGTGCCAGCAGTGAAGCGCTTTTCGGGAACTACGAGCAGTACTTC	CASSEALFGNYEQYF
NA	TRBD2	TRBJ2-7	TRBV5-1	TGCGCCAGCAGCGGAAATAGCGGGACATCCTACGAGCAGTACTTC	CASSGNSGTSYEQYF
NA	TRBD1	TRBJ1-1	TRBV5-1	TGCGCCAGCAGCTTCGGGACAGGGAAGTGGGACACTGAAGCTTTCTTT	CASSFGTGKWDTEAFF
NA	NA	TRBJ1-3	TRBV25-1	TGTGCCAGCAGTCAGGACATCGCTGGAAACACCATATATTTT	CASSQDIAGNTIYF
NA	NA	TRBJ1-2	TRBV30	TGTGCCTGGAGAGAAATCGGTGGCTACACCTTC	CAWREIGGYTF
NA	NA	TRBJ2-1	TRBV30	TGTGCCTGCCTGACATACAATGAGCAGTTCTTC	CACLTYNEQFF
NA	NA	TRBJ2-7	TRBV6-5	TGTGCCAGCAGTTACTCGTCGGCTACAGGGTCGTACGAGCAGTACTTC	CASSYSSATGSYEQYF
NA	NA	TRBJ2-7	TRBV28	TGTGCCAGCAGTCCCCTGGATAGCGGAACCTACGAGCAGTACTTC	CASSPLDSGTYEQYF
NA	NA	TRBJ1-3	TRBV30	TGTGCCTGGAGTGTACCGGAGGGATACTCTGGAAACACCATATATTTT	CAWSVPEGYSGNTIYF
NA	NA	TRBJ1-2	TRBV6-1	TGTGCCAGCAGTGACAGAAGCTATGGCTACACCTTC	CASSDRSYGYTF
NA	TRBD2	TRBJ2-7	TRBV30	TGTGCCTGTACCCTGGGGCTAGCGGCAACCTACGAGCAGTACTTC	CACTLGLAATYEQYF
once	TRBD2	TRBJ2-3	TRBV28	TGTGCCAGCAGTTTGCCGGGACTAGCGGGAGTAGGCACAGATACGCAGTATTTT	CASSLPGLAGVGTDTQYF
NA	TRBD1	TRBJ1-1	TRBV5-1	TGCGCCAGCACCCAAGGGGGCGACAGGGAAGCTTTCTTT	CASTQGGDREAFF
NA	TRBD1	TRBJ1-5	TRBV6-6	TGTGCCAGCAGCAAACGATCTGGACAGGGCGGTCAGCCCCAGCATTTT	CASSKRSGQGGQPQHF
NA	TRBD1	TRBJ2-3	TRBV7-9	TGTGCCAGCAGCCCACAAACAGGGGGCGACACGTTGGCGCAGTATTTT	CASSPQTGGDTLAQYF
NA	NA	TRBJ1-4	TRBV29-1	TGCAGCGTTTACAGACAGCCTAATGAAAAACTGTTTTTT	CSVYRQPNEKLFF
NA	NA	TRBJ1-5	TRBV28	TGTGCCAGCAGTTTAATAGGTGAGACATCGGGCAATCAGCCCCAGCATTTT	CASSLIGETSGNQPQHF
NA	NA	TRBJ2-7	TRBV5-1	TGCGCCAGCAGCTTGGGGGGTAGGGGCATCCCCTACGAGCAGTACTTC	CASSLGGRGIPYEQYF
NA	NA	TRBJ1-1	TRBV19	TGTGCCAGTAGCGGAGAGAACACTGAAGCTTTCTTT	CASSGENTEAFF
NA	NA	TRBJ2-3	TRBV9	TGTGCCAGCAGCGTAGGGATTGGAGGGGGGGACTATACGCAGTATTTT	CASSVGIGGGDYTQYF
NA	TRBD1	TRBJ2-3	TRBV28	TGTGCCAGCAGTTTCCCTATTGGACAGGGCACAGATACGCAGTATTTT	CASSFPIGQGTDTQYF
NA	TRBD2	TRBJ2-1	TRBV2	TGTGCCAGCAGTGAAGAGCGGGAGCCAGATGAGCAGTTCTTC	CASSEEREPDEQFF
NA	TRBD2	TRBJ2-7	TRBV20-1	TGCAGTGCTAGCGGGGGGGAGCAGTACTTC	CSASGGEQYF
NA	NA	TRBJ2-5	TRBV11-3	TGTGCCAGCAGCTTCGGGAGTGAGACCCAGTACTTC	CASSFGSETQYF
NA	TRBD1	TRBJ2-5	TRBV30	TGTGCCTGGAGTTCGGACAGGGGAGAGACCCAGTACTTC	CAWSSDRGETQYF
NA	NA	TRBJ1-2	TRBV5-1	TGCGCCAGCAGCGGGGGACAATCAGGAGGCTATGGCTACACCTTC	CASSGGQSGGYGYTF
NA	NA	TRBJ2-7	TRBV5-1	TGCGCCAGCAGCGCCCGGGGAGAGCAGTACTTC	CASSARGEQYF
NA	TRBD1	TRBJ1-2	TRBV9	TGTGCCAGCAGCGTCTTGGGACAGGGGCATTCCTATGGCTACACCTTC	CASSVLGQGHSYGYTF
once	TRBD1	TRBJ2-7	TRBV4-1	TGCGCCAGCAGCCTGATACAGGGGTACGAGCAGTACTTC	CASSLIQGYEQYF
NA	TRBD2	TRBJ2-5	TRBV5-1	TGCGCCAGCAGACCCGGGACTAGCTTAAGGGAGACCCAGTACTTC	CASRPGTSLRETQYF
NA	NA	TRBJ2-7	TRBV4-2	TGTGCCAGCAGCCAAGATCTTGGAGAATCTCTCCACGAGCAGTACTTC	CASSQDLGESLHEQYF
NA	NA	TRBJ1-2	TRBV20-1	TGCAGTGCTAGAAACAGGGAAGGCTACACCTTC	CSARNREGYTF
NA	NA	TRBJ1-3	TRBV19	TGTGCCAGTAGTATTCTCGGCTCTGGAAACACCATATATTTT	CASSILGSGNTIYF
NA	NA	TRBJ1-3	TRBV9	TGTGCCAGCAGCGCGGCGACAGGCTCTGGAAACACCATATATTTT	CASSAATGSGNTIYF
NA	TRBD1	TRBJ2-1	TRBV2	TGTGCCAGCTGTAGGGGACAGGGATACAATGAGCAGTTCTTC	CASCRGQGYNEQFF
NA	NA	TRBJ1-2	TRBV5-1	TGCGCCAGCCGACGGGGTTACGGCTACACCTTC	CASRRGYGYTF
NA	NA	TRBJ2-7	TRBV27	TGTGCCAGCAGTTTCCGGACACCACGGGGGTATAGCTCCTACGAGCAGTACTTC	CASSFRTPRGYSSYEQYF
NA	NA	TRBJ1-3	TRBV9	TGTGCCAGCAGCGTAGCAGGGCAGAGAAACACCATATATTTT	CASSVAGQRNTIYF
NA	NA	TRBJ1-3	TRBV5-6	TGTGCCAGCAGCGTAAGAGATGGAAACACCATATATTTT	CASSVRDGNTIYF
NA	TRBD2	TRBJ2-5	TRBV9	TGTGCCAGCAGCCTAAGACCACTAGCGGATCGGGAGACCCAGTACTTC	CASSLRPLADRETQYF
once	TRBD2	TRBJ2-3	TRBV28	TGTGCCAGCAGTCAAGAGACTAGCGGGAGGCCAGATACGCAGTATTTT	CASSQETSGRPDTQYF
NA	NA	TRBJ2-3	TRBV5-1	TGCGCCAGCAGCCTTGGCGGGAGCACAGATACGCAGTATTTT	CASSLGGSTDTQYF
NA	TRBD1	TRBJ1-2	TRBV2	TGTGCCAGCAGTCTGGGACAGGGCTATGGCTACACCTTC	CASSLGQGYGYTF
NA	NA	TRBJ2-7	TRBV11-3	TGTGCCAGCAGCTTAGCACCGTCGGTCAATCTCTACGAGCAGTACTTC	CASSLAPSVNLYEQYF
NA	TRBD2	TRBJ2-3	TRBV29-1	TGCAGCGTTGCGGGAGGTCGAGATACGCAGTATTTT	CSVAGGRDTQYF
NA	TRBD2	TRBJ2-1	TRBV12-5	TGTGCTAGTGGGAAACAGCGGGAGGGATCCAATGAGCAGTTCTTC	CASGKQREGSNEQFF
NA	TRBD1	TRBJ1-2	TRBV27	TGTGCCAGCAGTGCCCGGGACAGGGGGATATATGGCTACACCTTC	CASSARDRGIYGYTF